Presented here are 27 T cell receptor beta chains from one specimen sequenced in a study of T cells after yellow fever vaccination. TCRdb ran MiXCR on the 5' RACE reads and lists one entry per CDR3 protein. The sample shows under 600,000 distinct CDR3 sequences, about 13% of them seen only once. This material consisted of PBMCs, taken on the day of the yellow fever booster vaccination. All receptors derive from a young man who received the YFV17D yellow fever vaccine.

A word on this clonotype: A much larger clone lies one base from this, so it may be a read error. The chain combines TRBV7-9 with TRBJ2-7; D uncertain. The CDR3 totals 14 residues. The V gene's germline CDR1 is SEHNR and CDR2 FQNEAQ (reference sequence). V lost 3 bases and J 2 bases, leaving 11 bases between the germline ends. CDR3 region: CASSFGPGTYEQYF. CDR3 DNA: TGTGCCAGCAGCTTCGGGCCTGGGACCTACGAGCAGTACTTC.

This chain uses TRBV5-6 with TRBJ2-7, with D unresolved. There are 12 residues in the CDR3. Between the trimmed V and J ends, which lost 3 bases and 6 bases, there was a span of 10 bases. Per germline, CDR1 SGHDT and CDR2 YYEEEE. CDR3 amino acids: CASSWFNFEQYF. In nucleotides, the CDR3 is TGTGCCAGCAGCTGGTTCAATTTCGAGCAGTACTTC.

This clonotype showed up just a few times. This chain joins TRBV12-3 or TRBV12-4 and TRBJ2-7, with 11 nucleotides matching TRBD2. The CDR3 loop spans 15 amino acids. The J segment lost 5 bases and the V segment lost 4 bases, leaving 7 bases of the junction unmatched. CDR3 bases: TGTGCCAGCAGTTACCCGGGACTAGCGGTCGACGAGCAGTACTTC. This sequence encodes CASSYPGLAVDEQYF.

This chain connects TRBV5-4 to TRBJ2-7; 8 nucleotides line up with TRBD1. CDR3 length equals 15 residues. Germline lookup yields CDR1 SGHNT and CDR2 YYREEE (reference sequence). The J segment lost 5 bases and the V segment lost 4 bases, leaving 11 bases of the junction unmatched. CDR3 DNA sequence: TGTGCCAGCAGCATTGGACAGGGCGGTTGGAACGAGCAGTACTTC. It yields the protein CASSIGQGGWNEQYF.

The gene calls are TRBV7-9 and TRBJ2-2; D unclear. CDR1 is SEHNR, CDR2 FQNEAQ, per germline (reference sequence). V gave up 5 bases and J gave up 4 bases, with 14 bases separating them. The CDR3 length is 15 residues. The CDR3, as DNA: TGTGCCAGCAGCCGTCCTAAGTCTGGCACCGGGGAGCTGTTTTTT. This encodes CASSRPKSGTGELFF. Variable domain in full (rest from reference TRBV7-9 and TRBJ2-2): DTGVSQNPRHKITKRGQNVTFRCDPISEHNRLYWYRQTLGQGPEFLTYFQNEAQLEKSRLLSDRFSAERPKGSFSTLEIQRTEQGDSAMYLCASSRPKSGTGELFFGEGSRLTVL.

The V and J genes are TRBV27 and TRBJ2-3; 7 bases are shared with TRBD2. The ends lost 7 bases at V and 4 bases at J; junction bases unmatched: 11. The CDR3 extends over 15 amino acids. Germline loops: CDR1 MNHEY, CDR2 SMNVEV (reference sequence). Here the CDR3 reads CASTLAASGSDTQYF. The CDR3 region has the DNA TGTGCCAGCACTCTAGCGGCCTCGGGATCAGATACGCAGTATTTT.

A few counts support this clonotype. The gene calls are TRBV20-1 and TRBJ2-3; 9 bases are shared with TRBD2. CDR1 is DFQATT, CDR2 SNEGSKA, per germline (reference sequence). The J segment lost 4 bases and the V segment lost 1 base, leaving 9 bases of the junction unmatched. This CDR3 has 16 residues. CDR3 DNA sequence: TGCAGTGCTAGAGGTTACAGAGGCGGGAGGGCAGATACGCAGTATTTT. Encoded protein: CSARGYRGGRADTQYF.

This chain joins TRBV9 and TRBJ2-5; 9 positions agree with TRBD1. Germline V gives CDR1 SGDLS, CDR2 YYNGEE. V trimming: 2 bases; J trimming: 5 bases; junction bases outside the gene matches: 4. This CDR3 is built from 14 residues. Written as DNA, the CDR3 is TGTGCCAGCAGCGTGCGGACAGGGGTGGAGACCCAGTACTTC. Protein sequence: CASSVRTGVETQYF.

Only a few counts were recorded for this clonotype. The CDR3 loop is CAWSLPKEQFF. CDR3 nucleotide sequence: TGTGCCTGGAGTCTGCCGAAAGAGCAGTTCTTC. V gene TRBV30 combines with J gene TRBJ2-1, with D unresolved. Germline V lookup: CDR1 GTSNPN, CDR2 SVGIG (reference sequence). With 2 bases removed from V and 10 bases from J, the gap between germline ends came to 9 bases. The CDR3 consists of 11 residues.

This chain joins TRBV24-1 and TRBJ2-1; D is perhaps TRBD1 (6 bases). The germline V gene has CDR1 KGHDR and CDR2 SFDVKD. The CDR3 length is 13 residues. V was shortened by 11 bases and J by 10 bases, with 20 bases between the two germline ends. CDR3 nucleotide sequence: TGTGCCAGGAGGTCAGGGGTCCTGGGGGAGCAGTTCTTC. Translated, it gives CARRSGVLGEQFF.

The rearrangement uses TRBV20-1 and TRBJ1-4; perhaps TRBD1 as D (5 bases). The CDR3 covers 11 residues. V was cut by 7 bases and J by 7 bases, with 10 bases left in between. From germline, CDR1 is DFQATT and CDR2 SNEGSKA (reference sequence). CDR3 DNA: TGCAGTGGGGGGTCCACTGAAAAACTGTTTTTT. Translating gives CSGGSTEKLFF.

This clonotype was counted ten times or more. The chain couples TRBV7-8 to TRBJ2-7; a possible D gene is TRBD1 (5 bases). This CDR3 has 12 residues. Trimming cost V 5 bases and J 4 bases, with 9 bases left between them. Germline CDR1 and CDR2: SGHVS and FQNEAQ. The CDR3 here is CASSARQYEQYF. The CDR3 DNA reads TGTGCCAGCAGCGCCCGACAGTACGAGCAGTACTTC. Based on the CDR3 plus reference TRBV7-8 and TRBJ2-7, the full variable domain is GAGVSQSPRYKVAKRGQDVALRCDPISGHVSLFWYQQALGQGPEFLTYFQNEAQLDKSGLPSDRFFAERPEGSVSTLKIQRTQQEDSAVYLCASSARQYEQYFGPGTRLTVT.

The sample holds a few counts of this clonotype. The chain employs TRBV19 and TRBJ1-5, with no clear D. The CDR3 runs to 13 residues. Germline V gene data show CDR1 as LNHDA and CDR2 as SQIVND (reference sequence). Between the trimmed V and J ends, which lost 6 bases and 0 bases, there was a span of 6 bases. As DNA, the CDR3 is TGTGCCAGTAGGGAATATAGCAATCAGCCCCAGCATTTT. Protein: CASREYSNQPQHF.

The chain has TRBV12-3 or TRBV12-4 and TRBJ1-5, with 8 bases that match TRBD1. Germline trimming cut 3 bases from V and 7 bases from J; bases unmatched to any gene: 8. The CDR3 has 15 residues. This chain's CDR3 is CASSLQDRVGQPQHF. The CDR3 nucleotides read TGTGCCAGCAGTTTGCAGGACAGGGTAGGACAGCCCCAGCATTTT.

The chain uses TRBV4-2 and TRBJ2-7, with unresolved D. Germline-derived CDR1 and CDR2 are LGHNA and YNFKEQ. V was clipped by 0 bases and J by 10 bases, with 22 bases between them. The CDR3 extends over 16 amino acids. The CDR3 region has the DNA TGTGCCAGCAGCCAAGATCGCACTGGATACTACGGGTTCCAGTACTTC. Its protein is CASSQDRTGYYGFQYF.

This clonotype was detected a few times. The V call is TRBV20-1, the J call TRBJ2-5; possible D gene TRBD2, 6 bases. The CDR3 length is 15 residues. Trimming stripped 0 bases from V and 4 bases from J, with 15 bases between. Germline V gene sequence: CDR1 DFQATT, CDR2 SNEGSKA (reference sequence). CDR3 loop: CSARDGGGRGETQYF. The CDR3 coding sequence is TGCAGTGCTAGAGATGGGGGAGGCCGGGGAGAGACCCAGTACTTC.

This clonotype came up a few times. The chain has TRBV20-1 and TRBJ2-7; D call uncertain. CDR3 length: 12 amino acids. Between the trimmed V and J ends, which lost 5 bases and 7 bases, there was a span of 15 bases. Germline CDR1 is DFQATT and CDR2 is SNEGSKA (reference sequence). The CDR3 DNA is TGCAGTGCTCAACTGGGTGGATATGAGCAGTACTTC. Translating it yields CSAQLGGYEQYF.

In its sample, this clonotype was seen a few times. J is TRBJ1-6 and V is TRBV4-2, with 9 bases matching TRBD1. The CDR3 loop spans 19 amino acids. Germline CDR1 LGHNA, CDR2 YNFKEQ. Trimming removed 3 bases from V and 7 bases from J; junction bases left unmatched: 16. In DNA, the CDR3 is TGTGCCAGCAGCCAGCTCCCCTACAGGGGGCAGTCAGAAAATTCACCCCTCCACTTT. Encoded protein: CASSQLPYRGQSENSPLHF.

This clonotype occurred a few times. The V and J genes are TRBV20-1 and TRBJ2-5, with 9 bases matching TRBD2. Germline V CDR1 and CDR2: DFQATT, SNEGSKA (reference sequence). J lost 3 bases, V lost 6 bases, and 17 bases had no gene match. There are 17 residues in the CDR3. CDR3 protein: CSAIRGSPRLAEETQYF. CDR3 coding DNA: TGCAGTGCAATCAGAGGGTCTCCTCGACTAGCGGAAGAGACCCAGTACTTC.

The CDR3 sequence: CASSPMMGETQYF. Here the CDR3 DNA reads TGTGCCAGCTCACCGATGATGGGGGAGACCCAGTACTTC. V is TRBV18 and J is TRBJ2-5; D remains unclear. Per germline, CDR1 KGHSH and CDR2 LQKENI. V was shortened by 3 bases and J by 5 bases, with 10 bases between the two germline ends. The CDR3 spans 13 residues.

The rearrangement links TRBV15 to TRBJ2-5; no reliable D call. V lost 0 bases and J lost 11, with 16 bases in between. The V gene's germline CDR1 is LNHNV and CDR2 YYDKDF (reference sequence). This CDR3 contains 14 residues. The CDR3 reads CATSRDSLEDVQYF. In nucleotides, the CDR3 is TGTGCCACCAGCAGAGATAGTCTTGAGGACGTTCAGTACTTC. The full variable domain, with the rest looked up from reference TRBV15 and TRBJ2-5, is DAMVIQNPRYQVTQFGKPVTLSCSQTLNHNVMYWYQQKSSQAPKLLFHYYDKDFNNEADTPDNFQSRRPNTSFCFLDIRSPGLGDTAMYLCATSRDSLEDVQYFGPGTRLLVL.

This clonotype has more than one count but fewer than ten. The chain has TRBV6-1 and TRBJ2-7; 8 bases agree with TRBD1. J was trimmed by 3 bases and V by 5 bases; bases with no gene match: 3. CDR1 MNHNS and CDR2 SASEGT come from the germline V gene. The CDR3 covers 13 residues. The CDR3 sequence is CASSTDRDYEQYF. CDR3 bases: TGTGCCAGCAGTACGGACAGGGACTACGAGCAGTACTTC.

This clonotype has a handful of counts. The chain couples TRBV27 to TRBJ2-2, with D possibly matching TRBD1 (6 bases). There are 17 residues in the CDR3. CDR1 and CDR2 from the germline V gene are MNHEY and SMNVEV (reference sequence). V gave up 2 bases and J gave up 4 bases, with 17 bases separating them. DNA for the CDR3: TGTGCCAGCAGTTTAGCTGGGGCACAGGGTTTCACCGGGGAGCTGTTTTTT. It encodes CASSLAGAQGFTGELFF.

The chain couples TRBV7-9 to TRBJ2-2, with TRBD1 matching 8 bases. The germline V gene has CDR1 SEHNR and CDR2 FQNEAQ (reference sequence). CDR3 size: 17 residues. Germline trimming cut 5 bases from V and 2 bases from J; bases unmatched to any gene: 10. The CDR3 loop is CASSSLGAGGNTGELFF. The CDR3 nucleotides read TGTGCCAGCAGCAGCTTAGGTGCAGGGGGCAACACCGGGGAGCTGTTTTTT.

This clonotype was counted a few times. The J gene is TRBJ1-4, the V gene TRBV20-1; 7 nucleotides align to TRBD1. The V gene end was trimmed by 1 base and the J gene end by 7 bases; junction bases not matched to a gene: 0. Germline CDR1 is DFQATT and CDR2 is SNEGSKA (reference sequence). The CDR3 spans 12 residues. In DNA, the CDR3 is TGCAGTGCTAGAGGGGACAGTGAAAAACTGTTTTTT. Amino acid sequence: CSARGDSEKLFF.

This clonotype was detected a few times. The gene calls are TRBV6-1 and TRBJ2-6; D ambiguous. CDR1 is MNHNS, CDR2 SASEGT, per germline. The CDR3 spans 14 residues. V was cut by 8 bases and J by 2 bases, with 10 bases left in between. CDR3 DNA sequence: TGTGCCAGCCGGACGGACCCTGGGGCCAACGTCCTGACTTTC. Translated, it gives CASRTDPGANVLTF.

The chain employs TRBV11-2 and TRBJ2-2, with D tentatively TRBD1 (6 bases). Trimming cost V 1 base and J 4 bases, with 13 bases left between them. The germline V gene encodes CDR1 SGHAT and CDR2 FQNNGV. This CDR3 has 16 residues. The CDR3 region is CASSLAAGVITGELFF. The CDR3 DNA reads TGTGCCAGCAGCTTAGCGGCAGGGGTGATCACCGGGGAGCTGTTTTTT.